This T cell receptor beta chain derives from a study of T cells in Graves' hyperthyroidism and ophthalmopathy. Study-wide background: The initial diagnosis was the point when peripheral blood was collected, ahead of any treatment.

The investigators amplified TCR beta CDR3 regions from RNA transcripts. The HTBI primer set drove a first-round RT-PCR of the TCR CDR3. TCRdb analysed the multiplex PCR reads with MiXCR anew, one entry per CDR3 protein. This sample yields more than 550,000 distinct CDR3 sequences, of which approximately 19% are seen a single time; approximately 16% belongs to the top ten. Looked up from germline, CDR1 is SGHVS and CDR2 is FNYEAQ. The CDR3 covers 15 residues. V was trimmed by 1 base and J by 8 bases, leaving 15 bases between them. The source material was blood. The TCR originated in a woman aged 50 to 60 with Graves' hyperthyroidism that later progressed to Graves' ophthalmopathy. The rearrangement uses TRBV7-6 and TRBJ2-1; D not certain. The CDR3: CASSLGPLYRDEQFF. In nucleotides, the CDR3 is TGTGCCAGCAGCTTAGGACCACTCTATCGCGATGAGCAGTTCTTC.